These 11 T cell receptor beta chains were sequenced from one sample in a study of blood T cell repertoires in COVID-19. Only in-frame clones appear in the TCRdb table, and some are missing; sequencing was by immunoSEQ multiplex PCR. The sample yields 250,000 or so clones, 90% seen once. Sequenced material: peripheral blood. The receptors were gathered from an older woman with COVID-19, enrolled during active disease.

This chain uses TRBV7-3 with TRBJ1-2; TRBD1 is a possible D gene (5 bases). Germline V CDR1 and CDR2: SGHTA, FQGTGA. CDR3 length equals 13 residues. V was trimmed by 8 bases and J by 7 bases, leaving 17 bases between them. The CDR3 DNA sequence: TGTGCCAGCTCGGCGGCGCGGGGCTCTGGCTACACCTTC. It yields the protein CASSAARGSGYTF.

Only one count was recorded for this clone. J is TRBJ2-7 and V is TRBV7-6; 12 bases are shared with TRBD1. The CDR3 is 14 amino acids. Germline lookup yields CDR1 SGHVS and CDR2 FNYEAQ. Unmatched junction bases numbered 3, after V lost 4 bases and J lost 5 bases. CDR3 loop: CASSWGQGANEQYF. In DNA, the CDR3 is TGTGCCAGCAGCTGGGGACAGGGGGCCAACGAGCAGTACTTC. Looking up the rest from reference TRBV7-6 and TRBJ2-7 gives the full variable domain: GAGVSQSPRYKVTKRGQDVALRCDPISGHVSLYWYRQALGQGPEFLTYFNYEAQQDKSGLPNDRFSAERPEGSISTLTIQRTEQRDSAMYRCASSWGQGANEQYFGPGTRLTVT.

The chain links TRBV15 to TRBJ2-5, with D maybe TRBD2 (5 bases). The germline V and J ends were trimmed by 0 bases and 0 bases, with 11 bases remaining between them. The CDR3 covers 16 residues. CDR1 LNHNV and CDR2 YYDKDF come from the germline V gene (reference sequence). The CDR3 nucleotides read TGTGCCACCAGCAGAGATGGCGGGCCTTACCAAGAGACCCAGTACTTC. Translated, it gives CATSRDGGPYQETQYF. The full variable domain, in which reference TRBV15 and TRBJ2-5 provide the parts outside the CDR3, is DAMVIQNPRYQVTQFGKPVTLSCSQTLNHNVMYWYQQKSSQAPKLLFHYYDKDFNNEADTPDNFQSRRPNTSFCFLDIRSPGLGDTAMYLCATSRDGGPYQETQYFGPGTRLLVL.

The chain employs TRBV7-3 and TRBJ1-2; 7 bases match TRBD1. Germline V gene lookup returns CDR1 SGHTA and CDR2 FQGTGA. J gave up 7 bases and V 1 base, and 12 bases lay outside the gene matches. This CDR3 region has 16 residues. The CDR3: CASSLIGRQGGTGYTF. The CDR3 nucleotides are TGTGCCAGCAGCTTAATCGGGAGACAGGGCGGTACTGGCTACACCTTC.

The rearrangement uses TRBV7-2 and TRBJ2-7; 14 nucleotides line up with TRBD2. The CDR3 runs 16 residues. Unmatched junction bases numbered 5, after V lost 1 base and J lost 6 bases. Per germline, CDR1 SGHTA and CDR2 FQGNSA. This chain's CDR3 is CASSLVGLAGASEQYF. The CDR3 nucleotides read TGTGCCAGCAGCTTAGTGGGACTAGCGGGGGCATCCGAGCAGTACTTC.

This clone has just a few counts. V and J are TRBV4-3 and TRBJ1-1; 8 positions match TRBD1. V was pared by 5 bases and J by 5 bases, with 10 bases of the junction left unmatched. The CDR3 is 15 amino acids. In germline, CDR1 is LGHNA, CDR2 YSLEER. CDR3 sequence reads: CASSIGRGLTTEAFF. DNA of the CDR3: TGCGCCAGCAGCATAGGCAGGGGGCTAACGACTGAAGCTTTCTTT.

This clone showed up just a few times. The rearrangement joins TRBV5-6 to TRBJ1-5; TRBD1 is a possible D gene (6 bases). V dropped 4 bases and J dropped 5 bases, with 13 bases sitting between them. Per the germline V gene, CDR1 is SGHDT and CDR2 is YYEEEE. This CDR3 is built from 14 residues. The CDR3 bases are TGTGCCAGCAGCGTTACAGGGAGGGATCAGCCCCAGCATTTT. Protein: CASSVTGRDQPQHF.

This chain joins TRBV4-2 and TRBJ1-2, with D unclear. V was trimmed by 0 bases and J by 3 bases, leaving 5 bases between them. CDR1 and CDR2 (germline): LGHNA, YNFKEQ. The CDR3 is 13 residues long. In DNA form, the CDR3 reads TGTGCCAGCAGCCAAGATCGGGACTATGGCTACACCTTC. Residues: CASSQDRDYGYTF.

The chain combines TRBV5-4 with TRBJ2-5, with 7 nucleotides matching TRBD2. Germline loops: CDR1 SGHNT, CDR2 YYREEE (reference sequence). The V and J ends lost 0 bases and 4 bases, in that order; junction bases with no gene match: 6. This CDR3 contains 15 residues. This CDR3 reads CASSLGAGVRETQYF. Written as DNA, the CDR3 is TGTGCCAGCAGCTTGGGGGCGGGGGTTCGAGAGACCCAGTACTTC.

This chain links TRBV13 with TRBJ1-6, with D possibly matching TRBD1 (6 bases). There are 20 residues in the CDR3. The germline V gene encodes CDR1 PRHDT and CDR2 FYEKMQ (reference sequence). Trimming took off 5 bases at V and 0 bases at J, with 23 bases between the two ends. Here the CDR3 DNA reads TGTGCCAGCAGCCTATCCAGAGGACAGCTTTCGAGCTCCTATAATTCACCCCTCCACTTT. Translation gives CASSLSRGQLSSSYNSPLHF.

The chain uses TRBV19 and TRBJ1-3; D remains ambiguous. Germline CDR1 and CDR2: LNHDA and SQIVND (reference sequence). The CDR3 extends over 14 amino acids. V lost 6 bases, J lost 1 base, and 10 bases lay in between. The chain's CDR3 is CASRDSGSGNTIYF. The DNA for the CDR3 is TGTGCCAGTAGGGACTCCGGGTCTGGAAACACCATATATTTT.